These T cell receptor beta chains were read from a single sample in a study of T cell changes during pregnancy in multiple sclerosis. TCRdb's table, derived via immunoSEQ multiplex PCR, lists solely in-frame clones and lacks some. The sample records approximately 32,000 clones, about nine tenths being singletons. The sequencing used CD8+ T cells from peripheral blood mononuclear cells, collected in the first trimester of pregnancy. Every receptor here comes from a female donor with multiple sclerosis, enrolled in a pregnancy study. The CDR3 runs from the conserved cysteine through the conserved F or W. The D gene is left open where the match is weak. Only part of the rows carry a size: once, few, many, or a class if the clone is expanded.

.	TRBV5-1	once	TRBJ2-7	TGCGCCAGCAGCTTGGAGTTCCCCTACTACGAGCAGTACTTC	CASSLEFPYYEQYF
TRBD2	TRBV19	once	TRBJ2-2	TGTGCCACCGGACTAGCGGGGGACACCGGGGAGCTGTTTTTT	CATGLAGDTGELFF
.	TRBV7-9	once	TRBJ2-1	TGTGCCAGCAGCCTTGGACAGAATGAGCAGTTCTTC	CASSLGQNEQFF
.	TRBV5-6	.	TRBJ2-7	TGTGCCAGCAGTGGCGGGCATAGCGTCTACGAGCAGTACTTC	CASSGGHSVYEQYF
TRBD1	TRBV5-1	.	TRBJ2-2	TGCGCCAGCAGCTTAAGAGGGGGCGCAGAAACCGGGGAGCTGTTTTTT	CASSLRGGAETGELFF
.	TRBV13	.	TRBJ1-2	TGTGCCAGCAGCGCCGGGACACCTCCTTTAGGGGGCTACACCTTC	CASSAGTPPLGGYTF
.	TRBV11-2	.	TRBJ2-7	TGTGCCAGCAGAAAAAAGTATCTAGGCGCGAGAGGGGAGCAGTACTTC	CASRKKYLGARGEQYF
.	TRBV29-1	.	TRBJ2-2	TGCAGCGTTGAGTCCGCCGACAGGAACACCGGGGAGCTGTTTTTT	CSVESADRNTGELFF
.	TRBV10-2	.	TRBJ1-1	TGCGCCAGCAGTGAACGGGGGAAGAACACTGAAGCTTTCTTT	CASSERGKNTEAFF
.	TRBV28	.	TRBJ2-7	TGTGCCAGCAGTGACCCCAGACTAGGACCCAACTACGAGCAGTACTTC	CASSDPRLGPNYEQYF
TRBD2	TRBV10-3	.	TRBJ2-7	TGTGCCATCAGTGTGCCTAGCGGAGTATTCTACGAGCAGTACTTC	CAISVPSGVFYEQYF
TRBD1	TRBV2	.	TRBJ2-7	TGTGCCAGCATGGGGACAGGACAGGGGCCCCTCCGGTCCTACGAGCAGTACTTC	CASMGTGQGPLRSYEQYF
.	TRBV19	.	TRBJ2-6	TGTGCCAGTAGTATTTTAATCTCTGGGGCCAACGTCCTGACTTTC	CASSILISGANVLTF
.	TRBV5-1	.	TRBJ2-3	TGCGCCAGCAGCTTCCGGGACTCTAGCACAGATACGCAGTATTTT	CASSFRDSSTDTQYF